The 30 T cell receptor beta chains reported below all come from one sample, sequenced in a study of control samples from healthy donors and cancer patients. Measured with immunoSEQ multiplex PCR; TCRdb has only the in-frame clones, and not every one. This table has over 100,000 clones, over 75% appearing once. Sequencing input: blood. These receptors all come from a human donor in good health. The donor label of this sample is uncertain.

The chain combines TRBV4-2 with TRBJ1-3; D is possibly TRBD1 (5 bases). The V end was cut by 3 bases, the J end by 4 bases, with 16 bases between. The CDR3 sequence is 16 residues long. Germline CDR1 is LGHNA and CDR2 is YNFKEQ. The CDR3 loop is CASSQGEGASGNTIYF. CDR3 coding DNA: TGTGCCAGCAGCCAGGGAGAAGGGGCGTCGGGAAACACCATATATTTT.

The rearrangement joins TRBV6-1 to TRBJ2-7; 9 nucleotides agree with TRBD1. Germline V CDR1 and CDR2: MNHNS, SASEGT. The CDR3 spans 15 residues. J was trimmed by 3 bases and V by 1 base; bases with no gene match: 4. CDR3 residues: CASSEGPGQGYEQYF. The CDR3 nucleotides are TGTGCCAGCAGTGAAGGCCCGGGACAGGGCTACGAGCAGTACTTC.

V usage is TRBV20-1 and J usage is TRBJ2-1; D call uncertain. The V end lost 3 bases, the J end lost 5 bases, and 11 bases lay between the germline ends. Looked up from germline, CDR1 is DFQATT and CDR2 is SNEGSKA (reference sequence). The length of the CDR3 is 13 residues. The CDR3 protein is CSASPATHNEQFF. DNA for the CDR3: TGCAGTGCTAGTCCGGCGACCCACAATGAGCAGTTCTTC.

V gene TRBV15 combines with J gene TRBJ2-1, with TRBD2 as a possible D gene (6 bases). CDR3 length equals 16 residues. Germline V gives CDR1 LNHNV, CDR2 YYDKDF (reference sequence). The V end lost 5 bases, the J end lost 7 bases, and 21 bases lay between the germline ends. This CDR3 is CATSRRGGQTLNEQFF. The DNA of the CDR3 is TGTGCCACCAGCCGGCGGGGTGGCCAGACCCTAAATGAGCAGTTCTTC.

The J gene is TRBJ1-1, the V gene TRBV12-5; D remains ambiguous. Germline V gives CDR1 LGHNT, CDR2 FRNRAP. The V end lost 6 bases, the J end lost 2 bases, and 4 bases lay between the germline ends. The CDR3 has 11 amino acids. CDR3 DNA: TGTGCTAGTGGGTTAAACACTGAAGCTTTCTTT. As protein: CASGLNTEAFF.

This chain uses TRBV5-6 with TRBJ2-7; 7 nucleotides match TRBD1. Per germline, CDR1 SGHDT and CDR2 YYEEEE. CDR3 length: 13 residues. Unmatched junction bases numbered 4, after V lost 4 bases and J lost 3 bases. The chain's CDR3 is CASSDRDVYEQYF. The CDR3, as DNA: TGTGCCAGCAGCGACAGGGACGTCTACGAGCAGTACTTC.

The chain has TRBV5-6 and TRBJ1-4; TRBD1 matches at 7 bases. V lost 3 bases to trimming and J lost 7 bases; unmatched junction nucleotides: 6. The germline V gene has CDR1 SGHDT and CDR2 YYEEEE. This CDR3 spans 14 amino acids. The CDR3 DNA sequence: TGTGCCAGCAGCTACGACAGGGACCTTGAAAAACTGTTTTTT. Protein product: CASSYDRDLEKLFF. The whole variable domain, filled in from reference TRBV5-6 and TRBJ1-4, reads DAGVTQSPTHLIKTRGQQVTLRCSPKSGHDTVSWYQQALGQGPQFIFQYYEEEERQRGNFPDRFSGHQFPNYSSELNVNALLLGDSALYLCASSYDRDLEKLFFGSGTQLSVL.

The rearrangement links TRBV6-5 to TRBJ2-1, with 8 bases identical to TRBD2. The CDR3 has 15 amino acids. Germline values: CDR1 MNHEY, CDR2 SVGAGI. The V and J ends lost 2 bases and 9 bases, in that order; junction bases with no gene match: 9. This CDR3 reads CASSYPSGGAVEQFF. CDR3 sequence (DNA): TGTGCCAGCAGTTACCCATCCGGGGGGGCCGTTGAGCAGTTCTTC.

This chain uses TRBV5-1 with TRBJ2-4, with TRBD2 as a possible D gene (6 bases). CDR1 and CDR2 (germline): SGHRS, YFSETQ. V lost 5 bases to trimming and J lost 8 bases, with 8 bases between them. The CDR3 extends over 11 amino acids. CDR3 in amino acids: CASRTGDIQYF. In DNA, the CDR3 is TGCGCCAGCAGAACGGGGGACATTCAGTACTTC. The full variable domain, in which reference TRBV5-1 and TRBJ2-4 provide the parts outside the CDR3, is KAGVTQTPRYLIKTRGQQVTLSCSPISGHRSVSWYQQTPGQGLQFLFEYFSETQRNKGNFPGRFSGRQFSNSRSEMNVSTLELGDSALYLCASRTGDIQYFGAGTRLSVL.

The chain uses TRBV28 and TRBJ1-2; TRBD1 matches 7 bases. The CDR3 runs 15 residues. V was pared by 6 bases and J by 7 bases, with 14 bases of the junction left unmatched. Germline V CDR1 and CDR2: MDHEN, SYDVKM. DNA of the CDR3: TGTGCCAGCAGCCCTACTCTCGACAGGGCGGGTGGCTACACCTTC. Amino acids: CASSPTLDRAGGYTF.

The V and J genes are TRBV24-1 and TRBJ2-1; TRBD2 agrees at 7 bases. The ends lost 2 bases at V and 0 bases at J; junction bases unmatched: 9. Germline V gives CDR1 KGHDR, CDR2 SFDVKD. The CDR3 has 18 amino acids. The CDR3 spells CATSDSGRDGSSYNEQFF. Written as DNA, the CDR3 is TGTGCCACCAGTGATTCGGGGAGGGACGGAAGCTCCTACAATGAGCAGTTCTTC.

The genes are TRBV6-1 and TRBJ1-4; TRBD1 might be the D (6 bases). The germline CDR1 and CDR2 sequences are MNHNS and SASEGT. This CDR3 spans 16 amino acids. Trimming shortened V by 4 bases and J by 0 bases, and 12 bases separated the two germline ends. The CDR3 nucleotides are TGTGCCAGCAGTGGGCCCGGGGGGCCAACTAATGAAAAACTGTTTTTT. Encoded protein: CASSGPGGPTNEKLFF.

The rearrangement uses TRBV2 and TRBJ1-6; D is undetermined. Germline values: CDR1 SNHLY, CDR2 FYNNEI. V shed 5 bases and J shed 6 bases, with 11 bases lying between them. This CDR3 comprises 14 residues. CDR3 residues: CASSSLTANSPLHF. The CDR3 DNA reads as TGTGCCAGCAGTTCACTCACAGCTAATTCACCCCTCCACTTT.

The gene calls are TRBV18 and TRBJ2-1; D is possibly TRBD1 or TRBD2 (5 bases each). The germline V and J ends were trimmed by 4 bases and 2 bases, with 21 bases remaining between them. This CDR3 region has 18 residues. The germline gives CDR1 KGHSH, CDR2 LQKENI. The CDR3 spells CASSRQDGTATAYNEQFF. The CDR3 nucleotides read TGTGCCAGCTCACGACAAGACGGGACGGCGACTGCCTACAATGAGCAGTTCTTC. The full variable domain, completed using reference TRBV18 and TRBJ2-1, is NAGVMQNPRHLVRRRGQEARLRCSPMKGHSHVYWYRQLPEEGLKFMVYLQKENIIDESGMPKERFSAEFPKEGPSILRIQQVVRGDSAAYFCASSRQDGTATAYNEQFFGPGTRLTVL.

The chain recombines TRBV12-2 with TRBJ2-1; the D call of TRBD2 is as the table states it, not checked on the DNA. TRBV12-2 constitutes a pseudogene. CDR3 length: 18 amino acids. The CDR3: CASRFNITSDSSGGSQFF. The CDR3 nucleotides are TGTGCAAGTCGCTTCAACATTACTTCGGACTCTAGCGGGGGGTCGCAGTTCTTC.

This chain uses TRBV19 with TRBJ2-2; weak D call: TRBD2 (7 bases). V was clipped by 5 bases and J by 7 bases, with 20 bases between them. CDR1 LNHDA and CDR2 SQIVND come from the germline V gene (reference sequence). This CDR3 has 16 amino acids. The CDR3 DNA reads TGTGCCAGTAGTCCTAGAACCCGGGGGGCGAACGGGGAGCTGTTTTTT. Its translation: CASSPRTRGANGELFF.

This chain uses TRBV30 with TRBJ2-5; 8 bases are shared with TRBD1. The CDR3 has 15 amino acids. The germline CDR1 and CDR2 sequences are GTSNPN and SVGIG (reference sequence). V was clipped by 1 base and J by 4 bases; unmatched bases: 8. In DNA, the CDR3 is TGTGCCTGGAGTGCTGACAGGGGTCTGTCAGAGACCCAGTACTTC. Amino acids: CAWSADRGLSETQYF.

This chain joins TRBV6-1 and TRBJ1-4; tentatively, D is TRBD1 (6 bases). The CDR3 covers 14 residues. The germline V and J ends were trimmed by 3 bases and 8 bases, with 13 bases remaining between them. Germline-derived CDR1 and CDR2 are MNHNS and SASEGT. CDR3 residues: CASSDVGGREKLFF. In DNA, the CDR3 is TGTGCCAGCAGTGATGTTGGGGGGCGGGAAAAACTGTTTTTT.

The rearrangement links TRBV11-2 to TRBJ1-1, with D unclear. V lost 3 bases, J lost 3 bases, and 8 bases lay in between. CDR3 length equals 13 residues. Germline CDR1 and CDR2: SGHAT and FQNNGV. This CDR3 reads CASSLFRDTEAFF. The CDR3 region has the DNA TGTGCCAGCAGCTTGTTTCGGGACACTGAAGCTTTCTTT.

The rearrangement links TRBV10-2 to TRBJ2-4; 7 nucleotides line up with TRBD2. V dropped 3 bases and J dropped 7; count of bases not matched to a gene: 6. The length of the CDR3 is 14 residues. Germline values: CDR1 WSHSY, CDR2 SAAADI. The CDR3 loop reads CASSEGPSGNIQYF. For the CDR3, the DNA is TGCGCCAGCAGTGAAGGTCCTAGCGGTAACATTCAGTACTTC.

The V call is TRBV2, the J call TRBJ1-4; 9 bases agree with TRBD1. The length of the CDR3 is 14 residues. From germline, CDR1 is SNHLY and CDR2 FYNNEI. V lost 4 bases to trimming and J lost 7 bases; unmatched junction nucleotides: 4. As DNA, the CDR3 is TGTGCCAGCAGTGTACAGGGGGCTAGTGAAAAACTGTTTTTT. Encoded protein: CASSVQGASEKLFF.

The chain recombines TRBV18 with TRBJ2-4; D uncertain. CDR1 and CDR2 (germline): KGHSH, LQKENI. Trimming left V 3 bases short and J 0 bases short, with 3 bases between. The CDR3 extends over 13 amino acids. The DNA of the CDR3 is TGTGCCAGCTCACCGGAAGCCAAAAACATTCAGTACTTC. It is translated as CASSPEAKNIQYF.

V is TRBV10-3 and J is TRBJ2-4, with no clear D. Trimming shortened V by 2 bases and J by 8 bases, and 13 bases separated the two germline ends. Germline V gives CDR1 ENHRY, CDR2 SYGVKD. The CDR3 consists of 14 residues. The DNA for the CDR3 is TGTGCCATCAGTGAGGACAAAGTTAGGGACATTCAGTACTTC. Its translation is CAISEDKVRDIQYF.

DNA for the CDR3: TGCGCCAGCAGCCTAAGAGCGGGGGGGGTCACTGAAGCTTTCTTT. Protein product: CASSLRAGGVTEAFF. The chain combines TRBV4-1 with TRBJ1-1, with a weak D call TRBD1 (5 bases). The CDR3 contains 15 residues. V lost 4 bases and J lost 4, with 16 bases in between. The V gene's germline CDR1 is MGHRA and CDR2 YSYEKL.

A few counts support this clone. CDR3 sequence reads: CASSESINYEQYF. The CDR3 bases are TGCGCCAGCAGTGAGTCGATTAACTACGAGCAGTACTTC. The chain employs TRBV10-1 and TRBJ2-7; D is unclear. The CDR3 loop spans 13 amino acids. Germline CDR1 is WNHNN and CDR2 is SYGVQD (reference sequence). V was cut by 0 bases and J by 3 bases, with 6 bases left in between.

This chain uses TRBV10-3 with TRBJ2-7; D is undetermined. Germline V CDR1 and CDR2: ENHRY, SYGVKD. The V end was cut by 4 bases, the J end by 1 base, with 14 bases between. The CDR3 runs to 15 residues. CDR3 bases: TGTGCCATCAGTGGGGCACACGGTTCTTCCTACGAGCAGTACTTC. Translated: CAISGAHGSSYEQYF.

The chain has TRBV28 and TRBJ2-6, with D perhaps assigned TRBD1 or TRBD2 (5 bases each). The germline CDR1 and CDR2 sequences are MDHEN and SYDVKM. Trimming took off 7 bases at V and 8 bases at J, with 12 bases between the two ends. This CDR3 contains 13 residues. CDR3 DNA: TGTGCCAGCATCGGGGCAGTGACCAACGTCCTGACTTTC. Protein product: CASIGAVTNVLTF.

DNA for the CDR3: TGTGCCAGCAGGCCCGGGGGGGGCGGCAATCAGCCCCAGCATTTT. Protein product: CASRPGGGGNQPQHF. The chain is built from TRBV28 and TRBJ1-5; TRBD1 might be the D (6 bases). The V gene's germline CDR1 is MDHEN and CDR2 SYDVKM. V lost 6 bases and J 2 bases, leaving 14 bases between the germline ends. This CDR3 region has 15 residues.

The gene calls are TRBV4-3 and TRBJ2-3, with D perhaps matching TRBD1 (5 bases). The CDR3 contains 17 residues. Trimming left V 3 bases short and J 0 bases short, with 16 bases between. From germline, CDR1 is LGHNA and CDR2 YSLEER. Here the CDR3 DNA reads TGCGCCAGCAGCCAGACACATTGGACAACTAGCACAGATACGCAGTATTTT. It translates to CASSQTHWTTSTDTQYF.

In its sample, this clone was seen once. This chain links TRBV7-6 with TRBJ2-5, with 9 bases that match TRBD2. Trimming removed 2 bases from V and 5 bases from J; junction bases left unmatched: 9. The CDR3 is made up of 16 amino acids. Per the germline V gene, CDR1 is SGHVS and CDR2 is FNYEAQ. CDR3 protein: CASSLFGGGAWETQYF. CDR3 in DNA: TGTGCCAGCAGCTTATTTGGCGGGGGGGCCTGGGAGACCCAGTACTTC.